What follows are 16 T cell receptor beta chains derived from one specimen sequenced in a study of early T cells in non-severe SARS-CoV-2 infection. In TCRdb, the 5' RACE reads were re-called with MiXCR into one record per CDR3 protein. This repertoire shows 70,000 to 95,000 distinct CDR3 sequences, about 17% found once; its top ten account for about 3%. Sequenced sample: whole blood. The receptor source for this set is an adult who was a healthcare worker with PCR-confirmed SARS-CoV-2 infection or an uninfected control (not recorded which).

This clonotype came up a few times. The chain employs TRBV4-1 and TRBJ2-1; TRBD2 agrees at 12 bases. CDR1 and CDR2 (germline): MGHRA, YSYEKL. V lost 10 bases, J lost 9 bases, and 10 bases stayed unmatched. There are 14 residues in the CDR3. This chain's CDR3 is CATHPSGGAGEQFF. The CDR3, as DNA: TGCGCCACTCATCCTAGCGGGGGGGCGGGTGAGCAGTTCTTC.

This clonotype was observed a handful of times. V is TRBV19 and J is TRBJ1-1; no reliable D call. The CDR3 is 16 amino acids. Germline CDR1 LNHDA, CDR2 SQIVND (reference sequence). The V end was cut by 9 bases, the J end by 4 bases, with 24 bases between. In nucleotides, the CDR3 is TGTGCCAGCGCTAAGATTTGGGGAGGGCGTGGCACTGAAGCTTTCTTT. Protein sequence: CASAKIWGGRGTEAFF.

The CDR3 protein is CASSVGGGTSGYEQYF. The CDR3, as DNA: TGTGCCAGCAGCGTAGGAGGAGGGACTAGCGGATACGAGCAGTACTTC. The chain links TRBV9 to TRBJ2-7, with 11 bases that match TRBD2. The ends lost 0 bases at V and 4 bases at J; junction bases unmatched: 6. The CDR3 has 16 residues. CDR1 is SGDLS, CDR2 YYNGEE, per germline. Full variable domain (rest looked up from reference TRBV9 and TRBJ2-7): DSGVTQTPKHLITATGQRVTLRCSPRSGDLSVYWYQQSLDQGLQFLIQYYNGEERAKGNILERFSAQQFPDLHSELNLSSLELGDSALYFCASSVGGGTSGYEQYFGPGTRLTVT.

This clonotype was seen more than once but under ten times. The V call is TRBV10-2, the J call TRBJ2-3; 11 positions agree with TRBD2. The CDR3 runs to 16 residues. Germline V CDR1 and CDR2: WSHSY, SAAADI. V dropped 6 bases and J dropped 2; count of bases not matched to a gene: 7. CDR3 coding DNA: TGCGCCAGCAGCGAGGGGACTAGCGGATACACAGATACGCAGTATTTT. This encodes CASSEGTSGYTDTQYF.

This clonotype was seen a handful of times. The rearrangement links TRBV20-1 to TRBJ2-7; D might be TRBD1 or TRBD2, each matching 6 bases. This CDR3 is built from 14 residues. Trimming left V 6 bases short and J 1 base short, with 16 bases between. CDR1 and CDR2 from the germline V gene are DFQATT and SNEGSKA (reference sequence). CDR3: CSAASRRGSYEQYF. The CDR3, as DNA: TGCAGTGCAGCCTCCCGGAGGGGGTCCTACGAGCAGTACTTC.

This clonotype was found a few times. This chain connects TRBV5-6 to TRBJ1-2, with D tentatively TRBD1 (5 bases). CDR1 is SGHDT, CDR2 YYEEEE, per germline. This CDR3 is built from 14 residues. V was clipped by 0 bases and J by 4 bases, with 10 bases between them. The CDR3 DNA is TGTGCCAGCAGCTTGGCCCGACAGTTCTATGGCTACACCTTC. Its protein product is CASSLARQFYGYTF.

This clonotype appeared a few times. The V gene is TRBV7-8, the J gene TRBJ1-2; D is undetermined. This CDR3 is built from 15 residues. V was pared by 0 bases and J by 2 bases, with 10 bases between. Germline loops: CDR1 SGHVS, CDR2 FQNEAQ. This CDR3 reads CASSLARFENYGYTF. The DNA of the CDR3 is TGTGCCAGCAGCTTAGCCAGATTCGAGAACTATGGCTACACCTTC.

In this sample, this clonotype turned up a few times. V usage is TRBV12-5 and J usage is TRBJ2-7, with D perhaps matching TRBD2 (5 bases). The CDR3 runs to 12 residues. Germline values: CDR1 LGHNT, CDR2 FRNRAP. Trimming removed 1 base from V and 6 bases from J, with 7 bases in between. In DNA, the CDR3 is TGTGCTAGTGGTTTGGGGGCGGGCGAGCAGTACTTC. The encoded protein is CASGLGAGEQYF. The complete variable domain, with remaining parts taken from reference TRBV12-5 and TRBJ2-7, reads DARVTQTPRHKVTEMGQEVTMRCQPILGHNTVFWYRQTMMQGLELLAYFRNRAPLDDSGMPKDRFSAEMPDATLATLKIQPSEPRDSAVYFCASGLGAGEQYFGPGTRLTVT.

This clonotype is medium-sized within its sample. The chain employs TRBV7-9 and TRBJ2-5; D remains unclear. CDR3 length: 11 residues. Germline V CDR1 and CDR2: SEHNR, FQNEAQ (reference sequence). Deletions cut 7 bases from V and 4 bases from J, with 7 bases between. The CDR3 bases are TGTGCCAGCACCGAACTAGAGACCCAGTACTTC. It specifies CASTELETQYF.

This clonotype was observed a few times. This chain's CDR3 is CASSATANSNQPQHF. The CDR3 nucleotides read TGTGCCAGCAGCGCGACAGCAAATAGCAATCAGCCCCAGCATTTT. The chain joins TRBV9 to TRBJ1-5, with a possible D match to TRBD1 (5 bases). The germline V and J ends were trimmed by 3 bases and 0 bases, with 10 bases remaining between them. CDR1 is SGDLS, CDR2 YYNGEE, per germline. The CDR3 is 15 amino acids.

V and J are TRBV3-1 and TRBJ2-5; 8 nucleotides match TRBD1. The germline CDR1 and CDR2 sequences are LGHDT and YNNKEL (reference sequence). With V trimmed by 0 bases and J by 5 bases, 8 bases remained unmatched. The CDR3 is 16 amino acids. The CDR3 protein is CASSQDFRQGRETQYF. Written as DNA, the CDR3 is TGTGCCAGCAGCCAAGATTTCCGACAGGGGAGGGAGACCCAGTACTTC.

CDR3 region: CSVGGGTGVNEQFF. CDR3 in DNA: TGCAGTGTGGGCGGCGGGACAGGGGTGAATGAGCAGTTCTTC. V is TRBV20-1 and J is TRBJ2-1, with 10 bases lining up with TRBD1. The germline V gene encodes CDR1 DFQATT and CDR2 SNEGSKA (reference sequence). This CDR3 region has 14 residues. The ends lost 7 bases at V and 7 bases at J; junction bases unmatched: 10.

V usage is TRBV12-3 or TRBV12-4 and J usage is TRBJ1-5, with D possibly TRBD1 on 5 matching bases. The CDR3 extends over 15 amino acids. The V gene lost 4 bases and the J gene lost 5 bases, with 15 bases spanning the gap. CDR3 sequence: CASSSSTVPYQPQHF. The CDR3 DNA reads TGTGCCAGCAGTTCCTCGACAGTTCCCTATCAGCCCCAGCATTTT.

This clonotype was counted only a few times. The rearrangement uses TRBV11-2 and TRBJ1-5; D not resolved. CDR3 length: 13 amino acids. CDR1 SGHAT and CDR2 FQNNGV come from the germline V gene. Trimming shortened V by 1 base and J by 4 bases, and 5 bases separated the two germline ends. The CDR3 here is CASSLAGNQPQHF. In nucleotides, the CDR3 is TGTGCCAGCAGCTTAGCGGGGAATCAGCCCCAGCATTTT.

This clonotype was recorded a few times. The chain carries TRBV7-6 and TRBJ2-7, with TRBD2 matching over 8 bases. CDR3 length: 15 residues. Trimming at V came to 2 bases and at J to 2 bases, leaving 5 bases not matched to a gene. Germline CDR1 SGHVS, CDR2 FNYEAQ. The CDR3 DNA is TGTGCCAGCAGCTTAAGTGGGGGACTAGCCTACGAGCAGTACTTC. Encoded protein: CASSLSGGLAYEQYF.

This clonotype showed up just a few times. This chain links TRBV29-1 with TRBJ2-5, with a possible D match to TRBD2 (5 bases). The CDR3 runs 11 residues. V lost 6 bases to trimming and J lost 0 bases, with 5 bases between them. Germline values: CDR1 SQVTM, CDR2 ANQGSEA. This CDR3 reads CSVGDQETQYF. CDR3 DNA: TGCAGCGTGGGAGACCAAGAGACCCAGTACTTC.